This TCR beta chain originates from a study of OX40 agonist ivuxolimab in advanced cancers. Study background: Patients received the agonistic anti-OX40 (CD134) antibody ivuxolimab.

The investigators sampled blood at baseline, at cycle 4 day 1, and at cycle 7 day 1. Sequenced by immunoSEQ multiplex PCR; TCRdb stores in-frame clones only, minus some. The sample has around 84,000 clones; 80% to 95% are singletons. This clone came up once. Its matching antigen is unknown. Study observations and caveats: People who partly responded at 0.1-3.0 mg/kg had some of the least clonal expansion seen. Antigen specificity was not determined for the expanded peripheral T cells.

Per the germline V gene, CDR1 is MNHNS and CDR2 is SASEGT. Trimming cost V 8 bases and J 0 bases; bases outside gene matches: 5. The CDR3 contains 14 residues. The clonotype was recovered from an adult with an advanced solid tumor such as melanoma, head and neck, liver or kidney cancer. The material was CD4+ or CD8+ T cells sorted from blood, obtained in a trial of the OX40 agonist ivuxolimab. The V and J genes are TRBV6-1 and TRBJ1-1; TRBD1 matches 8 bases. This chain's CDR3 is CASWDRFMNTEAFF. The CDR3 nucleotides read TGTGCCAGCTGGGACAGGTTCATGAACACTGAAGCTTTCTTT.